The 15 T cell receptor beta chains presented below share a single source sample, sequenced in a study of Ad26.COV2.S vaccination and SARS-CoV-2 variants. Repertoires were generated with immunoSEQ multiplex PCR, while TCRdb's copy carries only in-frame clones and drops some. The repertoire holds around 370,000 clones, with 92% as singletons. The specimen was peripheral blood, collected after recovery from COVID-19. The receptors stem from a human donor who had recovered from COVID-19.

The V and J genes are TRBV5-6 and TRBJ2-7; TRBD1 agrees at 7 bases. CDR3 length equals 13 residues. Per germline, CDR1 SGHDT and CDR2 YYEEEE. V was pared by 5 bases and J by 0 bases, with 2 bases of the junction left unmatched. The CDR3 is CASRTGISYEQYF. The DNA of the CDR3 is TGTGCCAGCAGGACAGGGATCTCCTACGAGCAGTACTTC.

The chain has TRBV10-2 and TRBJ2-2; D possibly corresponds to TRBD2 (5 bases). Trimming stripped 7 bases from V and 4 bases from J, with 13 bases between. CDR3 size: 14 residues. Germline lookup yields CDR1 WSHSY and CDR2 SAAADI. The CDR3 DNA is TGCGCCAGCACCCGACCCGAGGGCACCGGGGAGCTGTTTTTT. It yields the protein CASTRPEGTGELFF.

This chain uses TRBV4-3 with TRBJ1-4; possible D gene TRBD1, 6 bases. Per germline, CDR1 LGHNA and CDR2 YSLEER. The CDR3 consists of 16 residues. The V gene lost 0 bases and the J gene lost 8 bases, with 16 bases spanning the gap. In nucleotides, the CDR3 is TGCGCCAGCAGCCAAGATGGGCTAAAGGGGGTCGAAAAACTGTTTTTT. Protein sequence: CASSQDGLKGVEKLFF.

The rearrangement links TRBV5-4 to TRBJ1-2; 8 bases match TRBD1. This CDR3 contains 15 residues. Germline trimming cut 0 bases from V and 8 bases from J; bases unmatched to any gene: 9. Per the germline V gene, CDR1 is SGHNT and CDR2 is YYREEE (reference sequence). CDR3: CASSLVSQGAFGYTF. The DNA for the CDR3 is TGTGCCAGCAGCTTGGTATCCCAGGGGGCGTTCGGCTACACCTTC.

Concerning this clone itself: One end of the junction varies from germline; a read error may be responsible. The CDR3 loop is CASSRGPPYNSPLHF. CDR3 nucleotides: TGTGCTAGCAGCCGAGGACCCCCGTATAATTCACCCCTCCACTTT. The V gene is TRBV7-7, the J gene TRBJ1-6; D call uncertain. The CDR3 covers 15 residues. Germline CDR1 is SSHAT and CDR2 is FNYEAQ (reference sequence). Drawing the rest from reference TRBV7-7 and TRBJ1-6, the complete variable domain is GAGVSQSPRYKVTKRGQDVTLRCDPISSHATLYWYQQALGQGPEFLTYFNYEAQPDKSGLPSDRFSAERPEGSISTLTIQRTEQRDSAMYRCASSRGPPYNSPLHFGNGTRLTVT.

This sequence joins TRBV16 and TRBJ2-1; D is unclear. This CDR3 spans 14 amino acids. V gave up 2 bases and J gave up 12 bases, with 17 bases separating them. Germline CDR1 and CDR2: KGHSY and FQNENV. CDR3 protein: CASSQNGPLYGQFF. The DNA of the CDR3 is TGTGCCAGCAGCCAAAACGGCCCGCTATACGGGCAGTTCTTC.

This CDR3 is CASSYGERQGGAFF. The CDR3 nucleotides read TGTGCCAGCAGTTATGGCGAAAGACAGGGGGGAGCTTTCTTT. The V gene is TRBV6-5, the J gene TRBJ1-1; 9 bases are shared with TRBD1. The length of the CDR3 is 14 residues. The V and J ends lost 3 bases and 10 bases, in that order; junction bases with no gene match: 9. Germline V CDR1 and CDR2: MNHEY, SVGAGI.

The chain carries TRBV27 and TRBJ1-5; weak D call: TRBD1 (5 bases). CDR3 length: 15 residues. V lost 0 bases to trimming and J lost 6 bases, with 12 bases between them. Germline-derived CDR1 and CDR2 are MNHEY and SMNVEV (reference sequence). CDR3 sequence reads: CASSLSGERTQPQHF. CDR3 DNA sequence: TGTGCCAGCAGTTTATCGGGGGAACGGACTCAGCCCCAGCATTTT.

The DNA for the CDR3 is TGTGCCAGCAGTCGCGGACAGGGAGGTTCACCCCTCCACTTT. This translates into CASSRGQGGSPLHF. The rearrangement uses TRBV2 and TRBJ1-6, with 8 bases matching TRBD1. Germline V lookup: CDR1 SNHLY, CDR2 FYNNEI. V lost 5 bases and J lost 9; bases outside the gene matches: 6. This CDR3 contains 14 residues.

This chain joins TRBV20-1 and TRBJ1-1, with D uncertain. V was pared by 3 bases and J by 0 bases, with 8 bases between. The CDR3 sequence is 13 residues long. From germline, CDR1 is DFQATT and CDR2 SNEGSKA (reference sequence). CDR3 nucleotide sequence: TGCAGTGCTAGTGAACAGATGAACACTGAAGCTTTCTTT. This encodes CSASEQMNTEAFF.

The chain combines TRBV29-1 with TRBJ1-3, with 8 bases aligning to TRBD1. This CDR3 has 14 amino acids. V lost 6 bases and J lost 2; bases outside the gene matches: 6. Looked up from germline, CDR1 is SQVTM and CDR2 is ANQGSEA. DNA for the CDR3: TGCAGCGTGACCACAGGGGGGCCTGGAAACACCATATATTTT. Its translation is CSVTTGGPGNTIYF.

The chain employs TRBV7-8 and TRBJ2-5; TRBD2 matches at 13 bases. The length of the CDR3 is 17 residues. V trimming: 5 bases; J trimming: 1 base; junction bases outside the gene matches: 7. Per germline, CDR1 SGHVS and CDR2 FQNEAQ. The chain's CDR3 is CASSHKTSGGFQETQYF. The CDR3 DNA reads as TGTGCCAGCAGCCATAAGACTAGCGGGGGGTTCCAAGAGACCCAGTACTTC.

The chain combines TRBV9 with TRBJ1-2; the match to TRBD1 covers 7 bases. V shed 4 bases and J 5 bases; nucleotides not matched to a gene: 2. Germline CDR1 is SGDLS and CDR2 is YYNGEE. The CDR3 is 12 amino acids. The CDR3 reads CASSQGGYGYTF. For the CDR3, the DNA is TGTGCCAGCAGCCAGGGGGGATATGGCTACACCTTC. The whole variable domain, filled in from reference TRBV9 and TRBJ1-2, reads DSGVTQTPKHLITATGQRVTLRCSPRSGDLSVYWYQQSLDQGLQFLIQYYNGEERAKGNILERFSAQQFPDLHSELNLSSLELGDSALYFCASSQGGYGYTFGSGTRLTVV.

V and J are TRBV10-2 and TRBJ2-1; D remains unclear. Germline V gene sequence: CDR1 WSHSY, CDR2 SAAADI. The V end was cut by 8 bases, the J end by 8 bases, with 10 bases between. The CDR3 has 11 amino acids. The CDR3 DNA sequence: TGCGCCAGCTCCGGTTCGGATGAGCAGTTCTTC. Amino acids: CASSGSDEQFF.

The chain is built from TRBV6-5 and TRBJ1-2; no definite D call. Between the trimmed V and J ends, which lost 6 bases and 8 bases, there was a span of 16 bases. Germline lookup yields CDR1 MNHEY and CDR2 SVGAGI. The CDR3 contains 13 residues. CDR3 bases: TGTGCCAGCAGCCCGTCGAATACGGGGGGCTACACCTTC. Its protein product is CASSPSNTGGYTF.